The 7 T cell receptor beta chains reported below all come from one sample, sequenced in a study of PD-L1 blockade in urothelial cancer. Measured with immunoSEQ multiplex PCR; TCRdb has only the in-frame clones, and not every one. The repertoire holds fewer than 45,000 clones, with about four fifths as singletons. Here the sequenced sample was PBMCs, taken around atezolizumab (anti-PD-L1) treatment. These receptors were obtained from a man aged 65 to 79 with urothelial cancer.

V usage is TRBV11-2 and J usage is TRBJ2-1; 7 bases map to TRBD2. The CDR3 contains 15 residues. CDR1 and CDR2 (germline): SGHAT, FQNNGV. The V and J ends lost 1 base and 4 bases, in that order; junction bases with no gene match: 4. CDR3 loop: CASSLVGGIYNEQFF. The CDR3 DNA sequence: TGTGCCAGCAGCTTAGTGGGAGGGATTTACAATGAGCAGTTCTTC.

The chain recombines TRBV2 with TRBJ1-2; TRBD1 agrees at 12 bases. The CDR3 is 15 amino acids. Germline V gene lookup returns CDR1 SNHLY and CDR2 FYNNEI. The V gene end was trimmed by 5 bases and the J gene end by 7 bases; junction bases not matched to a gene: 8. The CDR3, as DNA: TGTGCCAGCAGTACTCCGGGACAGGGGGCGATTGGCTACACCTTC. Encoded protein: CASSTPGQGAIGYTF.

The rearrangement joins TRBV2 to TRBJ1-1, with D possibly matching TRBD1 (6 bases). The CDR3 totals 16 residues. Trimming took 2 bases from V and 0 from J, leaving 13 bases between them. CDR1 and CDR2 (germline): SNHLY, FYNNEI. The CDR3 here is CASSESPGHLNTEAFF. DNA for the CDR3: TGTGCCAGCAGTGAATCGCCGGGACATTTGAACACTGAAGCTTTCTTT.

The V and J genes are TRBV4-2 and TRBJ1-5; maybe TRBD1 (6 bases). V lost 3 bases and J lost 7, with 19 bases in between. Looked up from germline, CDR1 is LGHNA and CDR2 is YNFKEQ. CDR3 length: 16 amino acids. The CDR3 loop is CASSHKGGGREQPQHF. CDR3 DNA: TGTGCCAGCAGCCATAAGGGTGGGGGCAGGGAGCAGCCCCAGCATTTT.

This rearrangement joins TRBV7-6 to TRBJ2-1; maybe TRBD2 (6 bases). There are 15 residues in the CDR3. CDR1 is SGHVS and CDR2 is FNYEAQ in the germline V gene. Trimming took 6 bases from V and 2 from J, leaving 14 bases between them. Here the CDR3 DNA reads TGTGCCAGCAGTTGGACGGGCGGGACCTACAATGAGCAGTTCTTC. As protein: CASSWTGGTYNEQFF.

This chain links TRBV5-4 with TRBJ1-4, with D perhaps matching TRBD1 (6 bases). The CDR3 has 13 amino acids. Germline CDR1 and CDR2: SGHNT and YYREEE (reference sequence). Trimming took off 0 bases at V and 7 bases at J, with 7 bases between the two ends. This CDR3 is CASSLAGVEKLFF. CDR3 nucleotides: TGTGCCAGCAGCTTGGCAGGGGTTGAAAAACTGTTTTTT.

The V gene is TRBV7-9, the J gene TRBJ1-1; D ambiguous. This CDR3 comprises 14 residues. Trimming removed 7 bases from V and 3 bases from J, with 15 bases in between. The germline V gene has CDR1 SEHNR and CDR2 FQNEAQ (reference sequence). The CDR3 DNA follows: TGTGCCAGCACCCTCGCGGGTACCCACACTGAAGCTTTCTTT. Protein: CASTLAGTHTEAFF.